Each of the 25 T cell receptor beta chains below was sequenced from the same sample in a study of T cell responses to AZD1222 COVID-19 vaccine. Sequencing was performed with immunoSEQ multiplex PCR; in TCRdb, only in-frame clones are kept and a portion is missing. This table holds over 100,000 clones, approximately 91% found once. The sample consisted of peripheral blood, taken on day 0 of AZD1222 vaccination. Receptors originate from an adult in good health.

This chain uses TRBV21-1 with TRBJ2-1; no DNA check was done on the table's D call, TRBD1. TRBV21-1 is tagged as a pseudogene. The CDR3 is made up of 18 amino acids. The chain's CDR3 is CASSKIGQRDREYNEQFF. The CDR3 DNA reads TGTGCCAGCAGCAAAATCGGTCAAAGGGACAGAGAATACAATGAGCAGTTCTTC.

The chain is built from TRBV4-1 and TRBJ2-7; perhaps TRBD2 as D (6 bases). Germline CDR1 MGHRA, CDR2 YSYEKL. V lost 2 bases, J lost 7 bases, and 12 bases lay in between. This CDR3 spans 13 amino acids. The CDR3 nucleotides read TGCGCCAGCAGCCAAAGGTCGGGGAGGGAGCAGTACTTC. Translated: CASSQRSGREQYF.

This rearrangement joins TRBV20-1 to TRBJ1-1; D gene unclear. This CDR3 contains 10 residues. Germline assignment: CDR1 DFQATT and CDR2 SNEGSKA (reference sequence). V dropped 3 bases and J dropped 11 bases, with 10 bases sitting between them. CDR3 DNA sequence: TGCAGTGCTAGGACGGAAAGGGCTTTCTTT. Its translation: CSARTERAFF.

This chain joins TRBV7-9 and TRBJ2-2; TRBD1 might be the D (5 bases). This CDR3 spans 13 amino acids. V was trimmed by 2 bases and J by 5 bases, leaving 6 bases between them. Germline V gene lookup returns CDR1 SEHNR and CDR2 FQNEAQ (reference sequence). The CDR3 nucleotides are TGTGCCAGCAGCTTACAGGGTACCGGGGAGCTGTTTTTT. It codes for CASSLQGTGELFF. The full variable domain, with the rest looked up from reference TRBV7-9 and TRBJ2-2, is DTGVSQNPRHKITKRGQNVTFRCDPISEHNRLYWYRQTLGQGPEFLTYFQNEAQLEKSRLLSDRFSAERPKGSFSTLEIQRTEQGDSAMYLCASSLQGTGELFFGEGSRLTVL.

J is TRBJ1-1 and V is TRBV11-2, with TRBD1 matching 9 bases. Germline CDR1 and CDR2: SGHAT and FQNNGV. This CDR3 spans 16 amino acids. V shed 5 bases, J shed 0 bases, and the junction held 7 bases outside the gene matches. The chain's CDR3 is CASSPGDRALNTEAFF. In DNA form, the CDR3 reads TGTGCCAGCAGCCCTGGGGACAGGGCCTTGAACACTGAAGCTTTCTTT.

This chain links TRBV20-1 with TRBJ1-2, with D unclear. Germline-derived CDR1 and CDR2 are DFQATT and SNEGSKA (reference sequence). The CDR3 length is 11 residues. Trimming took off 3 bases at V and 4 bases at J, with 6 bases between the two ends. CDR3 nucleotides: TGCAGTGCTAGTAGTTCCTATGGCTACACCTTC. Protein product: CSASSSYGYTF.

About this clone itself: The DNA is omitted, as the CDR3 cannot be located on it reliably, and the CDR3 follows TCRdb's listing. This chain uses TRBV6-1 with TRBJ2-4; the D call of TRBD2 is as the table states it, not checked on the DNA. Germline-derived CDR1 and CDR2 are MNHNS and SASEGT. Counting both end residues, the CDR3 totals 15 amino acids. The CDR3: CASSEAADFRGIQYF.

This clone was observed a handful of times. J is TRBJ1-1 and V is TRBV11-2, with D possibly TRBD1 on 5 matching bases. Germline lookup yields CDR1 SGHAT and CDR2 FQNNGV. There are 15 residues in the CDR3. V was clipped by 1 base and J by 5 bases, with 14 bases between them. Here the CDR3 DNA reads TGTGCCAGCAGCTTAGGCGTTGGGGGAGGGACTGAAGCTTTCTTT. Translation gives CASSLGVGGGTEAFF.

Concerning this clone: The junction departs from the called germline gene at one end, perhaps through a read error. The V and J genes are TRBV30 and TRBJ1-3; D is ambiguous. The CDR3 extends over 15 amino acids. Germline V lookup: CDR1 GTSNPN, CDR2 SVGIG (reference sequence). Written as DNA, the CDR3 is TGTGCCAGGAGCACCGGGATAAGCTCTGGAAACACCATATATTTT. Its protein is CARSTGISSGNTIYF.

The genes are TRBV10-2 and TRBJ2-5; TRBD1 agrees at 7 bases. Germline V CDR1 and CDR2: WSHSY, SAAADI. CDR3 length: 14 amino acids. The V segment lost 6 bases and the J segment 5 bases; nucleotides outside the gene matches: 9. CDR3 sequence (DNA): TGCGCCAGCAGAGACAGGGCTGTTTGGGAGACCCAGTACTTC. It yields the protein CASRDRAVWETQYF.

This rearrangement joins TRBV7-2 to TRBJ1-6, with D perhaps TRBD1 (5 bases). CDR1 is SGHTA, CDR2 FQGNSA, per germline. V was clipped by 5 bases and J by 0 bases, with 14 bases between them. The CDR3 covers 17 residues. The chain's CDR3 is CASSRGDTSSYNSPLHF. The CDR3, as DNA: TGTGCCAGCAGCCGGGGGGATACGAGCTCCTATAATTCACCCCTCCACTTT.

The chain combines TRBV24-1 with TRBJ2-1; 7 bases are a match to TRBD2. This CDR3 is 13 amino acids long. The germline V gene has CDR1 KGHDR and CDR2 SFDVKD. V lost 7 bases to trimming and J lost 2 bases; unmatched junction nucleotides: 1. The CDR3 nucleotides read TGTGCCACCAGCACTAGCGCCTACAATGAGCAGTTCTTC. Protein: CATSTSAYNEQFF.

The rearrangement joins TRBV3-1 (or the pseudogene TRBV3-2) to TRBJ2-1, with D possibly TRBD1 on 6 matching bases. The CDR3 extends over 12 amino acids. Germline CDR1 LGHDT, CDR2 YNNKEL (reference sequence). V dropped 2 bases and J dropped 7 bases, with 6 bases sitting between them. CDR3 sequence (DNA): TGTGCCAGCAGCCAAACAGGGAATGAGCAGTTCTTC. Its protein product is CASSQTGNEQFF.

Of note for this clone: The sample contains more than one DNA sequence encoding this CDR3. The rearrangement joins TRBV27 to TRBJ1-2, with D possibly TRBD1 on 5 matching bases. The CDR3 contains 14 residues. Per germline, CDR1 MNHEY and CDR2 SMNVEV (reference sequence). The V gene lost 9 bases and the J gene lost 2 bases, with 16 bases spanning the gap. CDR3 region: CASSGWGANYGYTF. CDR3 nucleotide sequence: TGTGCCAGTTCCGGATGGGGCGCAAACTATGGCTACACCTTC.

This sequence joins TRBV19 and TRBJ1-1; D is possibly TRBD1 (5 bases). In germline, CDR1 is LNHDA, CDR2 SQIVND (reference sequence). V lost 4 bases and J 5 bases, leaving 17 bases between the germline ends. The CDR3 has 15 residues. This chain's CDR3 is CASSKDTGSRTEAFF. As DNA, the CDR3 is TGTGCCAGTAGTAAGGACACCGGGTCAAGGACTGAAGCTTTCTTT.

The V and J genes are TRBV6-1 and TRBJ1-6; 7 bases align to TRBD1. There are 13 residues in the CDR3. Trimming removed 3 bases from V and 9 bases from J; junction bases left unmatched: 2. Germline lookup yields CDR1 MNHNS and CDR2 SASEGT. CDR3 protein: CASSDWDSSPLHF. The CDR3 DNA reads TGTGCCAGCAGTGATTGGGACAGTTCACCCCTCCACTTT.

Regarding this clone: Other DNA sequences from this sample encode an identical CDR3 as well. In DNA, the CDR3 is TGTGCCAGCAGCTTAGAGGGGAACTATGGCTACACCTTC. Translating it yields CASSLEGNYGYTF. The J gene is TRBJ1-2, the V gene TRBV13; D is possibly TRBD1 (5 bases). This CDR3 has 13 residues. Germline lookup yields CDR1 PRHDT and CDR2 FYEKMQ (reference sequence). Trimming removed 1 base at V and 2 bases at J, with 5 bases between.

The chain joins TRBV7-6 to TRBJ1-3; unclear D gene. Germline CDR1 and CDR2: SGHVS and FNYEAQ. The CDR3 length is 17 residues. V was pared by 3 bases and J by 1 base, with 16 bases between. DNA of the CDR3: TGTGCCAGCAGCTTTTCTCCCCCGGGCGGGTCTGGAAACACCATATATTTT. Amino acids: CASSFSPPGGSGNTIYF.

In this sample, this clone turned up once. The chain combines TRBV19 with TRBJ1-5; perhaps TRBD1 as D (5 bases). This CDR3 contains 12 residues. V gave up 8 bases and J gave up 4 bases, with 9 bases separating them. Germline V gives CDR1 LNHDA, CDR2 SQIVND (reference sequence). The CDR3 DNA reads TGTGCCAGTCAGGAGGGGAATCAGCCCCAGCATTTT. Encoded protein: CASQEGNQPQHF.

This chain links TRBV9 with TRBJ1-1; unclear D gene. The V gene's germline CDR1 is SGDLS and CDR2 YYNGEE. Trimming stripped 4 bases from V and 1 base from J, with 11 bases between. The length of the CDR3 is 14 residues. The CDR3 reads CASSTTWGNTEAFF. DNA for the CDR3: TGTGCCAGCAGCACGACATGGGGGAACACTGAAGCTTTCTTT.

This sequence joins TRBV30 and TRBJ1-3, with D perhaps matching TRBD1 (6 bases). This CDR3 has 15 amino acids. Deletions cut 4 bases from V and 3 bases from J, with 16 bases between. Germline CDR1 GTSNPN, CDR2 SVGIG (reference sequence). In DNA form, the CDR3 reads TGTGCCTGGACCTCGAACAGGGAGTTTGGAAACACCATATATTTT. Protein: CAWTSNREFGNTIYF.

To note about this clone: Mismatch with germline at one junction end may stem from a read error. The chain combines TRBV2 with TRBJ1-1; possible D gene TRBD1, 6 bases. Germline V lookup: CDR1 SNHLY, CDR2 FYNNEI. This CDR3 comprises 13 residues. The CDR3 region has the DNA TGTGCCACCCAAGTCGACAGGAACCCTGAAGCTTTCTTT. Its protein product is CATQVDRNPEAFF.

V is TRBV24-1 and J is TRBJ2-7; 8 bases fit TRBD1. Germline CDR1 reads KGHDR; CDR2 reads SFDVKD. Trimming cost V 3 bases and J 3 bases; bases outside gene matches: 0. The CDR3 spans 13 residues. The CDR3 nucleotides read TGTGCCACCAGTGATACAGGGGGCTACGAGCAGTACTTC. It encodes CATSDTGGYEQYF.

CDR3 DNA: TGTGCCAGCAGCAAAAGATCCGGGACAGGGGGGGGAGATCAGCCCCAGCATTTT. Its protein is CASSKRSGTGGGDQPQHF. V usage is TRBV5-4 and J usage is TRBJ1-5; 11 nucleotides match TRBD1. In germline, CDR1 is SGHNT, CDR2 YYREEE (reference sequence). V lost 4 bases and J lost 5; bases outside the gene matches: 14. The CDR3 is 18 amino acids.

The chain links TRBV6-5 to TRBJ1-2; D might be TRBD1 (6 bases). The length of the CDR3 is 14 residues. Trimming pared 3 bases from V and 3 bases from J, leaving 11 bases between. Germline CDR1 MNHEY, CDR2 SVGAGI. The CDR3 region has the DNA TGTGCCAGCAGTTATCGAAACAGGGACTATGGCTACACCTTC. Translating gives CASSYRNRDYGYTF.